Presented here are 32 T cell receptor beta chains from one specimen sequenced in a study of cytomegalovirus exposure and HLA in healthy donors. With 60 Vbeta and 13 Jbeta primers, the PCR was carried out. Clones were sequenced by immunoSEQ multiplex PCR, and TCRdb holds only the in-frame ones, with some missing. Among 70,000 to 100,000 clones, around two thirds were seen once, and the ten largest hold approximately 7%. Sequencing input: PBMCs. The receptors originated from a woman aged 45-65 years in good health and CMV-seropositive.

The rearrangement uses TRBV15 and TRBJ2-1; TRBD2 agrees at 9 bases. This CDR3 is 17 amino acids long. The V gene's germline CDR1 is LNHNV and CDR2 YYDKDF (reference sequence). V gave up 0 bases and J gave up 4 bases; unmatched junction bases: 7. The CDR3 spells CATSRDPPSGEYNEQFF. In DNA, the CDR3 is TGTGCCACCAGCAGAGATCCGCCTAGCGGGGAGTACAATGAGCAGTTCTTC.

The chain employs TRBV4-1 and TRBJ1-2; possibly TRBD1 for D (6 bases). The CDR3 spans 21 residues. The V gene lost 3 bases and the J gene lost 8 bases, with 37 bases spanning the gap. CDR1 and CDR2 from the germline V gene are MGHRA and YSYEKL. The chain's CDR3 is CASSHRNGQPLNMFRNLGYTF. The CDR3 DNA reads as TGCGCCAGCAGCCATAGAAACGGACAGCCTCTAAATATGTTCAGAAACTTGGGCTACACCTTC.

For the CDR3, the DNA is TGTGCCAGCAGCGTGTTTGGGGCCAGCACAGATACGCAGTATTTT. Translating gives CASSVFGASTDTQYF. The genes are TRBV9 and TRBJ2-3; the D gene is possibly TRBD1 (5 bases). The V and J ends lost 2 bases and 0 bases respectively, with 10 bases between them. From germline, CDR1 is SGDLS and CDR2 YYNGEE. CDR3 length: 15 amino acids.

The CDR3 loop reads CASSYSTGAQPQHF. In DNA, the CDR3 is TGTGCCAGCAGTTACTCGACTGGGGCCCAGCCCCAGCATTTT. The chain has TRBV6-5 and TRBJ1-5, with D possibly being TRBD1 (5 bases). There are 14 residues in the CDR3. The V end was cut by 0 bases, the J end by 7 bases, with 10 bases between. Germline CDR1 MNHEY, CDR2 SVGAGI.

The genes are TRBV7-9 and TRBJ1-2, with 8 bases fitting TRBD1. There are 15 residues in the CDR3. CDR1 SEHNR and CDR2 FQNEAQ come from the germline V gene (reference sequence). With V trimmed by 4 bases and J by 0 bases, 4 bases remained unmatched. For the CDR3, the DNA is TGTGCCAGCAGCTCTCAGGACAGGGCTAACTATGGCTACACCTTC. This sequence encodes CASSSQDRANYGYTF.

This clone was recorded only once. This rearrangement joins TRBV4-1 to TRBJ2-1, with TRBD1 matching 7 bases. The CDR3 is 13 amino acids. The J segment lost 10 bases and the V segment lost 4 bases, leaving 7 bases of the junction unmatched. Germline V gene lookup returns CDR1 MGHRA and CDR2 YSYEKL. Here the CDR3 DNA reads TGCGCCAGCAGCCTAACCGACAGGGAAGAGCAGTTCTTC. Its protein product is CASSLTDREEQFF.

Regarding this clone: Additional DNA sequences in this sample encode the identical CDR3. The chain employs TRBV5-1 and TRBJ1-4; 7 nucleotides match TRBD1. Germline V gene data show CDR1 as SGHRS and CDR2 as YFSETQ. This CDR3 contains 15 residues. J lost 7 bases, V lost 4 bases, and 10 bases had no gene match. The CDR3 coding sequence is TGCGCCAGCAGCCCGGACAGGTCAGCGGGTGAAAAACTGTTTTTT. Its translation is CASSPDRSAGEKLFF.

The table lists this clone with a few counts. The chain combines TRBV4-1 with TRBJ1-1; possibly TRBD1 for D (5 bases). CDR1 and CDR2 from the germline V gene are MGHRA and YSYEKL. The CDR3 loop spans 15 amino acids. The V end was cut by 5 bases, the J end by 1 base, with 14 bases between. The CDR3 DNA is TGCGCCAGCAGCTTCAAAGGAGGGGCGAACACTGAAGCTTTCTTT. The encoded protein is CASSFKGGANTEAFF.

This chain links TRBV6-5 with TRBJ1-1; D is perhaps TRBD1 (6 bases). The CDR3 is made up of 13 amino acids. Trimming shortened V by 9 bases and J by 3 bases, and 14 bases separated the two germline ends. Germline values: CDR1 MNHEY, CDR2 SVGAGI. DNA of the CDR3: TGTGCCAGTTACGACAGGAAGTACACTGAAGCTTTCTTT. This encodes CASYDRKYTEAFF.

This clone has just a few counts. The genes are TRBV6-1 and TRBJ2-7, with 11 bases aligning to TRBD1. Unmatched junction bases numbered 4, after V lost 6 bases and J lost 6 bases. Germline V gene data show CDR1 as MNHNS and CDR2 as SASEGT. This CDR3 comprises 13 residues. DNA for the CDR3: TGTGCCAGCAGGCCGGGACAGGGGGTCGAGCAGTACGTC. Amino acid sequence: CASRPGQGVEQYV.

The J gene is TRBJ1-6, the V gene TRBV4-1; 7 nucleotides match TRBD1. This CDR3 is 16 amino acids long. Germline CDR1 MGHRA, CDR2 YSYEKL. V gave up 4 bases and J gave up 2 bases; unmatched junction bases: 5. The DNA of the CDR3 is TGCGCCAGCAGCCCCGACAGGGCGGCCTATAATTCACCCCTCCACTTT. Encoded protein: CASSPDRAAYNSPLHF.

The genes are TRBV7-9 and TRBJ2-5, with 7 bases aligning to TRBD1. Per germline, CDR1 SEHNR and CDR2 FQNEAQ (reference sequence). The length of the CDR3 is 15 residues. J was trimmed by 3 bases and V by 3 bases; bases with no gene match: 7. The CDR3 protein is CASSFPTGSEETQYF. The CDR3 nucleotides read TGTGCCAGCAGCTTCCCGACAGGGAGCGAAGAGACCCAGTACTTC.

DNA of the CDR3: TGTGCCAGCCAAAGAGGGACAGGGGGCCATGGCTACACCTTC. Its protein is CASQRGTGGHGYTF. The rearrangement links TRBV6-5 to TRBJ1-2; 12 nucleotides align to TRBD1. The length of the CDR3 is 14 residues. The junction had 7 bases not matched to a gene; V was cut back by 8 bases and J by 6 bases. Germline V gives CDR1 MNHEY, CDR2 SVGAGI.

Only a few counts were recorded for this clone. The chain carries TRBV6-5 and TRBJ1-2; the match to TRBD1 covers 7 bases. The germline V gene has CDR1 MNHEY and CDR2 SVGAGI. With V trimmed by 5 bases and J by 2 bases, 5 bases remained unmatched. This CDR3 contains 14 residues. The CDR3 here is CASSRDRENYGYTF. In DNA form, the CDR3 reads TGTGCCAGCAGTCGGGACAGAGAAAACTATGGCTACACCTTC.

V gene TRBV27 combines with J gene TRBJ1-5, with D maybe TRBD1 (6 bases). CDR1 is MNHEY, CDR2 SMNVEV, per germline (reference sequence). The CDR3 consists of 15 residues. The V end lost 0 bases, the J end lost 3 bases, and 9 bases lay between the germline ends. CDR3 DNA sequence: TGTGCCAGCAGTTTATCGGGGGCGTACAATCAGCCCCAGCATTTT. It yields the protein CASSLSGAYNQPQHF.

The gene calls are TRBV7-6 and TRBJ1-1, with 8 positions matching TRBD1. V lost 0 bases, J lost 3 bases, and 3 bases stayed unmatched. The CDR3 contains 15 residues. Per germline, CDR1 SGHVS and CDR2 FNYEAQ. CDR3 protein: CASSLAETGDTEAFF. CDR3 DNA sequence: TGTGCCAGCAGCTTAGCGGAGACAGGGGACACTGAAGCTTTCTTT.

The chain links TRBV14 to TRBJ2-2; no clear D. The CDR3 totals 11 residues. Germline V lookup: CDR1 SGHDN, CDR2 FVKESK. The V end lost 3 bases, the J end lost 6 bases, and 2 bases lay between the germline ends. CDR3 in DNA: TGTGCCAGCAGCCACGCCGGGGAGCTGTTTTTT. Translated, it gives CASSHAGELFF.

The CDR3 reads CASSPRTGEEAGELFF. CDR3 DNA sequence: TGCGCCAGCAGCCCCCGGACAGGGGAGGAGGCCGGGGAGCTGTTTTTT. This chain joins TRBV4-1 and TRBJ2-2; 9 bases are a match to TRBD1. Germline CDR1 and CDR2: MGHRA and YSYEKL. The CDR3 runs to 16 residues. Trimming removed 4 bases from V and 6 bases from J; junction bases left unmatched: 9.

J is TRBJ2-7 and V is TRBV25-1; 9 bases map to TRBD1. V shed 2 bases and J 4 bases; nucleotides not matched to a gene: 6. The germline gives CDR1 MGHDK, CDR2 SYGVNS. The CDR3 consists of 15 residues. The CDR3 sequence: CASSEPGTGLYEQYF. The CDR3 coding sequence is TGTGCCAGCAGTGAACCCGGGACAGGGTTATACGAGCAGTACTTC.

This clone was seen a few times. The CDR3 DNA reads TGTGCCAGCAGCTTAGTACCCCCGCAGGGAGGTGGAAAACTGTTTTTT. It specifies CASSLVPPQGGGKLFF. The genes are TRBV11-2 and TRBJ1-4; maybe TRBD1 (5 bases). Trimming left V 1 base short and J 10 bases short, with 19 bases between. CDR3 size: 16 residues. Germline CDR1 SGHAT, CDR2 FQNNGV.

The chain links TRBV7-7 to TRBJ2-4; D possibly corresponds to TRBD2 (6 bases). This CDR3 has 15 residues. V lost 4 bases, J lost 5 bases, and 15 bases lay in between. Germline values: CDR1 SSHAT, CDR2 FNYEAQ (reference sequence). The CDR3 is CASSSEGSWENIQYF. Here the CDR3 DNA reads TGTGCCAGCAGCTCGGAGGGGAGTTGGGAAAACATTCAGTACTTC.

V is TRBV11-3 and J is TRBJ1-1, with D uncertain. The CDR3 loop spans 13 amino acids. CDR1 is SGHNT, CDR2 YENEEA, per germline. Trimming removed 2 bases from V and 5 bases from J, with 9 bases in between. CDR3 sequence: CASSLTVVTEAFF. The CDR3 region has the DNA TGTGCCAGCAGCTTAACAGTGGTGACTGAAGCTTTCTTT.

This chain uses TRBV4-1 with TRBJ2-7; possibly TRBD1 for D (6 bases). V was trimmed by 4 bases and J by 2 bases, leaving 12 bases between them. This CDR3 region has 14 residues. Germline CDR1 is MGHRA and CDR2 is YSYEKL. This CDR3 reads CASSPAGTTYEQYF. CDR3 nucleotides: TGCGCCAGCAGCCCCGCCGGGACAACCTACGAGCAGTACTTC.

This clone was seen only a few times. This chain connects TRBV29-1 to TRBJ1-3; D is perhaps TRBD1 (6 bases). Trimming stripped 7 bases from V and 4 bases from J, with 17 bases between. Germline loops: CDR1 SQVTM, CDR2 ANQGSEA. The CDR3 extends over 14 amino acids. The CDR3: CSGKEGEGGNTIYF. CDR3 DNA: TGCAGCGGGAAAGAGGGGGAAGGAGGAAACACCATATATTTT.

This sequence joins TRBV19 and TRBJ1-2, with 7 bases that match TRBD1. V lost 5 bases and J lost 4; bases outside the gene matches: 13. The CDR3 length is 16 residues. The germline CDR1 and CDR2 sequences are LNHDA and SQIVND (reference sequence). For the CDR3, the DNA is TGTGCCAGTAGTCCCGGACAGGCACTCAGCCTCTATGGCTACACCTTC. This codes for CASSPGQALSLYGYTF.

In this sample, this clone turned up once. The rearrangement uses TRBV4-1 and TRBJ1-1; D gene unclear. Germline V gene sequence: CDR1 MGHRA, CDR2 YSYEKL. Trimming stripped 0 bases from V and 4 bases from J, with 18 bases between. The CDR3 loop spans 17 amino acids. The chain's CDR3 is CASSQDSREAAGTEAFF. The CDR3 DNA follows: TGCGCCAGCAGCCAAGATTCGAGGGAGGCGGCGGGCACTGAAGCTTTCTTT.

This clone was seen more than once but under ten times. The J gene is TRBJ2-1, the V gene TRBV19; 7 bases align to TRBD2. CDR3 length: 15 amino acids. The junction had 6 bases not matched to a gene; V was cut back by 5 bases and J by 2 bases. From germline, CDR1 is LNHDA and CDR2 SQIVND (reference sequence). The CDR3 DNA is TGTGCCAGTAGTCGGGGACTATCAGCCTACAATGAGCAGTTCTTC. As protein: CASSRGLSAYNEQFF.

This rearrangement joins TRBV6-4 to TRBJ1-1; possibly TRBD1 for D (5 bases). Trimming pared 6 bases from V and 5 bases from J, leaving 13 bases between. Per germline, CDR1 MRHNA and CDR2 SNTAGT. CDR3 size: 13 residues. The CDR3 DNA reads TGTGCCAGCAGCGAAGGGGAGGGAACTGAAGCTTTCTTT. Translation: CASSEGEGTEAFF.

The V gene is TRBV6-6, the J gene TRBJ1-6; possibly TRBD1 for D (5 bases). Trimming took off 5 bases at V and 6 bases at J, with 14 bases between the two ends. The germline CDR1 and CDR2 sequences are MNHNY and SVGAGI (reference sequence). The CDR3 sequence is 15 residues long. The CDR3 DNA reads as TGTGCCAGCAGTCAAGGGGTCAGTTTTAATTCACCCCTCCACTTT. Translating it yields CASSQGVSFNSPLHF.

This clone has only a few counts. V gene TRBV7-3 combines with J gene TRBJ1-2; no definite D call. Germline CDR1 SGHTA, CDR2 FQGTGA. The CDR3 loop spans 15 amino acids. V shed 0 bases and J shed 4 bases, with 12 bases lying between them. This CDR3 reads CASSLTPDSGYGYTF. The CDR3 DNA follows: TGTGCCAGCAGCTTAACTCCGGACTCAGGCTATGGCTACACCTTC.

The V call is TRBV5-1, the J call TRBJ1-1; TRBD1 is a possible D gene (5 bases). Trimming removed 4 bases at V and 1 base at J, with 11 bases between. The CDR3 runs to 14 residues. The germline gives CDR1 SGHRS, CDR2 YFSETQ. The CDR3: CASSVRAPNTEAFF. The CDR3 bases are TGCGCCAGCAGCGTCAGGGCTCCGAACACTGAAGCTTTCTTT.

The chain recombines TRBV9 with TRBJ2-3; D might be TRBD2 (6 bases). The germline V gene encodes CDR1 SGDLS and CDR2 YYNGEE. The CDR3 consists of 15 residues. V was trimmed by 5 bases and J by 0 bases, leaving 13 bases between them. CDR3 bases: TGTGCCAGCAGTGAGACCGGGACTAGCACAGATACGCAGTATTTT. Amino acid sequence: CASSETGTSTDTQYF.